The rows below give T cell receptor beta chains drawn from one sample of a study of blood T cell repertoires in COVID-19. Produced via immunoSEQ multiplex PCR; TCRdb's table is partial and in-frame only. Of under 350,000 clones listed, roughly nine tenths are singletons. Sequenced input: PBMCs or T cells enriched from blood (not recorded which). The receptors were sampled from a woman aged 60-75 years who had recovered from COVID-19. The CDR3 runs from the conserved cysteine through the conserved F or W. Fields, in order: clone size, CDR3 length, J gene, V gene, D gene, CDR3 protein, CDR3 DNA. The D gene is left open where the match is weak. A row's size may be missing; if present it is once, few, many or a size class.

clone size: -
CDR3 length: 15
J gene: TRBJ1-5
V gene: TRBV27
D gene: -
CDR3 protein: CASSIKGSGNQPQHF
CDR3 DNA: TGTGCCAGCAGTATAAAGGGGTCAGGCAATCAGCCCCAGCATTTT

clone size: -
CDR3 length: 16
J gene: TRBJ1-1
V gene: TRBV19
D gene: TRBD1
CDR3 protein: CASAGGQGAEATEAFF
CDR3 DNA: TGTGCCAGTGCTGGGGGACAGGGGGCAGAGGCGACTGAAGCTTTCTTT

clone size: -
CDR3 length: 18
J gene: TRBJ2-1
V gene: TRBV4-2
D gene: TRBD2
CDR3 protein: CASSQGGSGGRAYNEQFF
CDR3 DNA: TGTGCCAGCTCCCAGGGGGGCAGCGGGGGGAGAGCCTACAATGAGCAGTTCTTC

clone size: -
CDR3 length: 15
J gene: TRBJ2-2
V gene: TRBV5-1
D gene: TRBD1
CDR3 protein: CASSLAGQITGELFF
CDR3 DNA: TGCGCCAGCAGCTTGGCGGGACAGATAACCGGGGAGCTGTTTTTT

clone size: -
CDR3 length: 15
J gene: TRBJ1-3
V gene: TRBV7-2
D gene: TRBD1
CDR3 protein: CASSPKTGAGNTIYF
CDR3 DNA: TGTGCCAGCAGCCCGAAGACAGGGGCTGGAAACACCATATATTTT

clone size: -
CDR3 length: 13
J gene: TRBJ1-5
V gene: TRBV18
D gene: -
CDR3 protein: CASSPPGAPGLHF
CDR3 DNA: TGTGCCAGCTCACCACCGGGGGCCCCTGGGCTGCATTTT

clone size: few
CDR3 length: 15
J gene: TRBJ1-2
V gene: TRBV5-1
D gene: TRBD1
CDR3 protein: CASSLTTGINYGYTF
CDR3 DNA: TGCGCCAGCAGCTTAACGACAGGGATCAACTATGGCTACACCTTC

clone size: -
CDR3 length: 13
J gene: TRBJ1-3
V gene: TRBV30
D gene: -
CDR3 protein: CAWRLNRETTIYF
CDR3 DNA: TGTGCCTGGCGCCTCAATCGGGAGACCACCATATATTTT

clone size: -
CDR3 length: 13
J gene: TRBJ1-1
V gene: TRBV7-9
D gene: -
CDR3 protein: CASSTTGNTEAFF
CDR3 DNA: TGTGCCAGCAGCACGACAGGGAACACTGAAGCTTTCTTT

clone size: -
CDR3 length: 14
J gene: TRBJ1-5
V gene: TRBV28
D gene: -
CDR3 protein: CASSFATGNQPQHF
CDR3 DNA: TGTGCCAGCAGTTTTGCCACGGGCAATCAGCCCCAGCATTTT

clone size: -
CDR3 length: 12
J gene: TRBJ2-3
V gene: TRBV29-1
D gene: TRBD2
CDR3 protein: CSVKSGEDTQYF
CDR3 DNA: TGCAGCGTCAAAAGCGGGGAGGATACGCAGTATTTT

clone size: -
CDR3 length: 13
J gene: TRBJ2-5
V gene: TRBV6-5
D gene: -
CDR3 protein: CASSRQSGETQYF
CDR3 DNA: TGTGCCAGCAGTCGACAGTCCGGGGAGACCCAGTACTTC

clone size: -
CDR3 length: 15
J gene: TRBJ1-1
V gene: TRBV5-4
D gene: TRBD1
CDR3 protein: CASSTGQDENTEAFF
CDR3 DNA: TGTGCCAGCAGCACGGGACAGGACGAGAACACTGAAGCTTTCTTT

clone size: few
CDR3 length: 12
J gene: TRBJ2-2
V gene: TRBV7-9
D gene: -
CDR3 protein: CASSYGTGELFF
CDR3 DNA: TGTGCCAGCAGCTACGGTACCGGGGAGCTGTTTTTT

clone size: -
CDR3 length: 15
J gene: TRBJ2-1
V gene: TRBV5-1
D gene: -
CDR3 protein: CASSLAGQGGNEQFF
CDR3 DNA: TGCGCCAGCAGCTTGGCAGGGCAGGGTGGCAATGAGCAGTTCTTC

clone size: -
CDR3 length: 14
J gene: TRBJ1-2
V gene: TRBV28
D gene: -
CDR3 protein: CASFRSGGSYGYTF
CDR3 DNA: TGTGCCAGCTTCCGGTCGGGGGGCAGCTATGGCTACACCTTC

clone size: -
CDR3 length: 14
J gene: TRBJ2-2
V gene: TRBV6-5
D gene: -
CDR3 protein: CASTPRAGTGELFF
CDR3 DNA: TGTGCCAGCACCCCTCGGGCAGGGACCGGGGAGCTGTTTTTT

clone size: few
CDR3 length: 14
J gene: TRBJ2-2
V gene: TRBV5-1
D gene: -
CDR3 protein: CASRPFDYAGELFF
CDR3 DNA: TGCGCCAGCAGACCCTTCGACTATGCCGGGGAGCTGTTTTTT

clone size: -
CDR3 length: 13
J gene: TRBJ2-7
V gene: TRBV10-3
D gene: -
CDR3 protein: CATSDGSSYEQYF
CDR3 DNA: TGTGCCACCTCAGACGGGAGCTCCTACGAGCAGTACTTC

clone size: -
CDR3 length: 16
J gene: TRBJ2-1
V gene: TRBV19
D gene: TRBD2
CDR3 protein: CASSPRGTSGINEQFF
CDR3 DNA: TGTGCCAGTAGCCCTAGGGGGACTAGCGGGATAAATGAGCAGTTCTTC

clone size: -
CDR3 length: 19
J gene: TRBJ2-3
V gene: TRBV7-9
D gene: -
CDR3 protein: CASSPLQVLRLDGTDTQYF
CDR3 DNA: TGTGCCAGCAGCCCATTACAGGTATTGCGATTAGACGGCACAGATACGCAGTATTTT

clone size: -
CDR3 length: 15
J gene: TRBJ2-5
V gene: TRBV2
D gene: TRBD1
CDR3 protein: CASSERDREKETQYF
CDR3 DNA: TGTGCCAGCAGTGAAAGGGACAGGGAAAAAGAGACCCAGTACTTC

clone size: -
CDR3 length: 14
J gene: TRBJ1-3
V gene: TRBV5-4
D gene: -
CDR3 protein: CASSAGDRGNTIYF
CDR3 DNA: TGTGCCAGCAGCGCAGGGGACCGTGGAAACACCATATATTTT

clone size: -
CDR3 length: 14
J gene: TRBJ1-1
V gene: TRBV5-1
D gene: -
CDR3 protein: CASSLGQKNTEAFF
CDR3 DNA: TGCGCCAGCAGCTTGGGACAGAAGAACACTGAAGCTTTCTTT

clone size: -
CDR3 length: 15
J gene: TRBJ2-1
V gene: TRBV29-1
D gene: TRBD2
CDR3 protein: CSVESLSGRANEQFF
CDR3 DNA: TGCAGCGTTGAGTCCCTTAGCGGGAGGGCCAATGAGCAGTTCTTC

clone size: -
CDR3 length: 12
J gene: TRBJ2-1
V gene: TRBV6-2/TRBV6-3
D gene: -
CDR3 protein: CASSYQGNEQFF
CDR3 DNA: TGTGCCAGCAGTTACCAGGGGAATGAGCAGTTCTTC

clone size: -
CDR3 length: 16
J gene: TRBJ2-1
V gene: TRBV24-1
D gene: TRBD1
CDR3 protein: CATSDFRAGGSGEQFF
CDR3 DNA: TGTGCCACCAGTGATTTTAGGGCAGGGGGATCGGGCGAGCAGTTCTTC

clone size: once
CDR3 length: 16
J gene: TRBJ1-2
V gene: TRBV28
D gene: TRBD1
CDR3 protein: CASLKPGQGLYYGYTF
CDR3 DNA: TGTGCCAGCCTCAAGCCGGGACAGGGGCTCTACTATGGCTACACCTTC

clone size: -
CDR3 length: 15
J gene: TRBJ2-1
V gene: TRBV7-9
D gene: TRBD1
CDR3 protein: CASSFGQGELNEQFF
CDR3 DNA: TGTGCCAGCAGCTTTGGGCAGGGGGAATTAAATGAGCAGTTCTTC

clone size: -
CDR3 length: 13
J gene: TRBJ1-1
V gene: TRBV5-1
D gene: -
CDR3 protein: CASSFAKNTEAFF
CDR3 DNA: TGCGCCAGCAGCTTCGCGAAGAACACTGAAGCTTTCTTT

clone size: -
CDR3 length: 12
J gene: TRBJ2-5
V gene: TRBV20-1
D gene: -
CDR3 protein: CSASGPWETQYF
CDR3 DNA: TGCAGTGCTAGTGGGCCTTGGGAGACCCAGTACTTC

clone size: -
CDR3 length: 15
J gene: TRBJ2-5
V gene: TRBV6-5
D gene: TRBD1
CDR3 protein: CASLHLSGGTETQYF
CDR3 DNA: TGTGCCAGCCTTCACCTCTCAGGGGGCACGGAGACCCAGTACTTC

clone size: -
CDR3 length: 16
J gene: TRBJ1-2
V gene: TRBV24-1
D gene: -
CDR3 protein: CATSDWGGVGGYGYTF
CDR3 DNA: TGTGCCACCAGTGATTGGGGAGGGGTCGGAGGCTATGGCTACACCTTC

clone size: -
CDR3 length: 15
J gene: TRBJ2-5
V gene: TRBV28
D gene: TRBD1
CDR3 protein: CASSRTGGSVLTQYF
CDR3 DNA: TGTGCCAGCAGTAGGACAGGGGGGTCTGTCCTGACCCAGTACTTC

clone size: -
CDR3 length: 15
J gene: TRBJ2-3
V gene: TRBV5-1
D gene: -
CDR3 protein: CASSAGGRGQDTQYF
CDR3 DNA: TGCGCCAGCAGCGCCGGGGGAAGGGGGCAGGATACGCAGTATTTT

clone size: once
CDR3 length: 15
J gene: TRBJ2-1
V gene: TRBV5-1
D gene: TRBD2
CDR3 protein: CASSETGTRNNEQFF
CDR3 DNA: TGCGCCAGCAGCGAAACCGGGACTAGAAACAATGAGCAGTTCTTC

clone size: -
CDR3 length: 13
J gene: TRBJ1-5
V gene: TRBV2
D gene: -
CDR3 protein: CASSGDGGQPQHF
CDR3 DNA: TGTGCCAGCAGTGGGGACGGGGGGCAGCCCCAGCATTTT

clone size: -
CDR3 length: 15
J gene: TRBJ2-5
V gene: TRBV30
D gene: TRBD2
CDR3 protein: CAWSTASGREETQYF
CDR3 DNA: TGTGCCTGGAGTACGGCTAGCGGGAGGGAAGAGACCCAGTACTTC

clone size: -
CDR3 length: 13
J gene: TRBJ1-4
V gene: TRBV15
D gene: -
CDR3 protein: CATSNSAGEKLFF
CDR3 DNA: TGTGCCACCAGCAATTCGGCAGGTGAAAAACTGTTTTTT

clone size: few
CDR3 length: 14
J gene: TRBJ2-1
V gene: TRBV11-3
D gene: TRBD2
CDR3 protein: CASSLGDYYNEQFF
CDR3 DNA: TGTGCCAGCAGCTTGGGGGACTACTACAATGAGCAGTTCTTC

clone size: -
CDR3 length: 12
J gene: TRBJ2-7
V gene: TRBV30
D gene: -
CDR3 protein: CAWAPRTDQQYF
CDR3 DNA: TGTGCCTGGGCCCCCCGAACAGATCAGCAGTACTTC

clone size: -
CDR3 length: 14
J gene: TRBJ1-1
V gene: TRBV5-1
D gene: -
CDR3 protein: CASSSARGNTEAFF
CDR3 DNA: TGCGCCAGCAGCTCGGCGCGGGGGAACACTGAAGCTTTCTTT

clone size: -
CDR3 length: 14
J gene: TRBJ2-2
V gene: TRBV29-1
D gene: -
CDR3 protein: CSVEDRRSPRELFF
CDR3 DNA: TGCAGCGTTGAAGATCGGAGGTCTCCCCGGGAGCTGTTTTTT

clone size: -
CDR3 length: 14
J gene: TRBJ1-2
V gene: TRBV3-1/TRBV3-2
D gene: TRBD1
CDR3 protein: CASSQSDRDYGYTF
CDR3 DNA: TGTGCCAGCAGCCAATCCGACAGGGACTATGGCTACACCTTC

clone size: once
CDR3 length: 15
J gene: TRBJ2-7
V gene: TRBV6-5
D gene: -
CDR3 protein: CASSYSSAFSYEQYF
CDR3 DNA: TGTGCCAGCAGTTACTCTAGCGCCTTTTCCTACGAGCAGTACTTC

clone size: -
CDR3 length: 14
J gene: TRBJ2-5
V gene: TRBV30
D gene: TRBD1
CDR3 protein: CAWSVGQGQETQYF
CDR3 DNA: TGTGCCTGGAGTGTAGGACAGGGCCAAGAGACCCAGTACTTC